This T cell receptor (beta chain) was documented in a study of blood T cell repertoires in COVID-19. Sequencing was performed with immunoSEQ multiplex PCR; in TCRdb, only in-frame clones are kept and a portion is missing. The repertoire holds some 130,000 clones, roughly 76% seen once, with 13% in the top ten. As for this clone: Additional DNA sequences in this sample encode the identical CDR3.

The germline CDR1 and CDR2 sequences are GTSNPN and SVGIG (reference sequence). V dropped 4 bases and J dropped 7; count of bases not matched to a gene: 5. This CDR3 has 14 amino acids. The receptor was isolated from a man at least 80 years old with acute or convalescent COVID-19. The gene calls are TRBV30 and TRBJ1-6; 9 nucleotides align to TRBD1. Specimen: peripheral blood. CDR3 DNA sequence: TGTGCCTGGATGACAGGGGGTATCAATTCACCCCTCCACTTT. It specifies CAWMTGGINSPLHF.